This T cell receptor (beta chain) came from a study of shared clonotypes between healthy human individuals (dated by TCRdb to the early 2020s). Describing the broader study: Two women and three men aged 18 to 49 years were included in the cohort. For each donor, CD4 naive and CD4 memory were each given three plates, CD8 naive was given two plates, and CD8 memory was given one plate. The study deeply sequenced blood TCR repertoires of five healthy adults to estimate repertoire size and the extent of clonotype sharing between individuals. To increase sequencing depth and limit assay-specific biases, different laboratories used diverse techniques to prepare libraries and sequence TCR repertoires. Each donor's leukapheresis produced roughly between about 0.8 and 10 billion PBMCs. Overall study outcomes, separate from this receptor: Naive subsets generally had larger estimated clonotype richness than memory subsets. Pairwise subsampling led to the expectation that sequencing depth would affect the degree of clonotype sharing among donors. Because the study included a small number of donors, the genetic and exposure-history diversity represented was limited. Sampling was limited to blood, and TCR repertoires in tissue likely differ from TCR repertoires in blood. Even with the large sequencing depth, rarefaction of the sorted-subset datasets indicated that sequencing was incomplete. Sharing across a few donors was observed for around 5% of naive CD4, over 3% of naive CD8, about 2.3% of memory CD4, and around 0.4% of memory CD8 clonotypes. Higher generation probabilities were observed for clonotypes shared by all four sorted-subset donors than for non-shared clonotypes.

Using the deep immunoSEQ assay, multiplex PCR amplified TCR CDR3 regions from genomic DNA. Genomic DNA extracted from each cell subset was distributed evenly over all wells of several immunoSEQ 96-well plates, and each plate served as one replicate. Each replicate PCR for sorted subsets received about 220 ng genomic DNA, equal to 30,000 or so T cell genomes. Purified libraries were quantified with a Qubit 3.0 fluorometer, sized on a Bioanalyzer 2100, and re-quantified with the KAPA Library Quantification kit. A separate single-read 150-cycle Illumina NextSeq 550 flow cell was used to sequence each immunoSEQ 96-well plate. The original pipeline was this. Because only junctional sequences without quality scores were contained in the immunoSEQ output, filtering matching that applied to full-length reads could not be performed. Sequences were annotated with PyIR, a Python wrapper for IgBLAST v1.9, and V/J genes and CDR3 were assigned using IMGT germline references. Reads were filtered out if the reads had weak V/J assignments (E-value above 1e-6), no CDR3, stop codons, out-of-frame junctions, or ambiguous translated residues. V3J clonotypes were defined as sequences sharing the same inferred V gene, J gene, and CDR3 amino acid sequence. Percentage overlap between repertoires was computed as shared unique clonotypes divided by the size of the smaller repertoire. Repertoire richness was assessed with RTK rarefaction, the Chao1 estimator, and Recon v2.1 estimates of unobserved clonotypes. For all TCRbeta clonotypes obtained by the gDNA method from a handful of donors, generation probabilities were computed with OLGA. TCRdb provides this immuneACCESS table in a form limited to in-frame rearrangements. Some clones are lacking; in checked studies, under half of them reflect an unresolved V gene, and why the rest are absent is not known. V, J and clone size derive from that table, while D and trimming were established from the DNA sequence. The sample data list just over 2,000,000 clones, and 85% to 95% of these were observed just once. The ten largest clones take up 0.1% to 0.15% of the sample.

Healthy HIV-negative adults with no recently reported acute infections or vaccinations were included as donors. Every donor was a Caucasian adult residing in Nashville, Tennessee, USA. Magnetic negative selection was used to enrich CD4+ T cells, after which naive cells were positively selected on CD45RA and the negative fraction became the memory subset. After blood collection by leukapheresis, PBMCs were isolated using Ficoll-Histopaque density gradient centrifugation and then cryopreserved in the vapor phase of liquid nitrogen. Analytical flow cytometry was used to check the purity and quantity of every magnetically sorted T cell population. Genomic DNA was isolated from every sorted fraction and measured by UV absorbance on a Nanodrop 2000c. Including cysteine and phenylalanine, the CDR3 has 14 amino acids. Only CDR3 DNA remains: 42 bases, in frame from the first base. Deletion took 4 bases off V and 5 bases off J, with a span of 14 bases between the germline ends. For CDR1 and CDR2, the germline V gene lists SGHRS and YFSETQ.

As regards this clone: Its antigen is unknown. Within one base of it there is no much larger clone, and no base qualities were kept.

This TCR came from a man aged 18 to 30 in good health. Sequencing input: naive CD4+ T cells sorted from blood. Per the publication, the cell subset or site label means: CD45RA+ positively selected. This receptor chain uses TRBV5-1 and TRBJ2-3; TRBD2 is possibly the D segment (6 matching bases). CDR3 loop: CASSPGGNQDTQYF. The bases are TGCGCCAGCAGCCCCGGGGGTAATCAAGATACGCAGTATTTT. The variable domain in full, with residues beyond the CDR3 obtained from the reference TRBV5-1 and TRBJ2-3 genes, is KAGVTQTPRYLIKTRGQQVTLSCSPISGHRSVSWYQQTPGQGLQFLFEYFSETQRNKGNFPGRFSGRQFSNSRSEMNVSTLELGDSALYLCASSPGGNQDTQYFGPGTRLTVL.